A single TCR beta chain is shown here with its context. Antigen specificity is unknown. CDR1 and CDR2 (germline): SGHVS, FNYEAQ. The V gene lost 8 bases and the J gene lost 7 bases, with 13 bases spanning the gap. The CDR3 consists of 12 residues. This entry comes from a study of T-cell reconstitution after alpha-beta-depleted transplantation in children. Study-level findings and limits: Newly produced T cells mostly accounted for T-cell counts and diversity one year post-transplant. It was reported that alpha-beta T cells came from several hundred expanded graft clones (about two months after transplant). Where some patients showed high TCRbeta diversity at day 60, it came from recipient T cells and thymic progenitors that had survived.

This sample's TCRbeta library carried unique molecular identifier barcodes. TCRdb re-derived calls from the PCR reads in MiXCR, one entry per CDR3 protein. The repertoire consists of some 290,000 distinct CDR3 sequences, with around 25% occurring once and the leading ten covering 11%. The receptor was isolated from a male patient younger than 18 who had a stem cell transplant for acute lymphoblastic leukemia, so the T cells may come from the graft donor. The V call is TRBV7-6, the J call TRBJ2-3; TRBD1 is a possible D gene (5 bases). The input for sequencing was PBMCs, mostly from graft donor cells, taken 180 days after TCRalphabeta/CD19-depleted stem cell transplant. The CDR3 sequence is CASAGPGYTQYF. DNA for the CDR3: TGTGCCAGCGCAGGCCCAGGGTATACGCAGTATTTT.